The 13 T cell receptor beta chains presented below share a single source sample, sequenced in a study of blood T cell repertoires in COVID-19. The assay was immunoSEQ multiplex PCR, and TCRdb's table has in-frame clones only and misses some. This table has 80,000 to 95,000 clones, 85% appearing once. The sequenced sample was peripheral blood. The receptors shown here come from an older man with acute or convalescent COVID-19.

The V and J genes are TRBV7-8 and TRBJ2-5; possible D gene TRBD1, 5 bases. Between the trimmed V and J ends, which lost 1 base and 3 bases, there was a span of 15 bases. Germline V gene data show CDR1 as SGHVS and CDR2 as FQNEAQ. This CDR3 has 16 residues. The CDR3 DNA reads TGTGCCAGCAGCTTAGGTCGCAGGGTGGGCGAAGAGACCCAGTACTTC. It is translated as CASSLGRRVGEETQYF.

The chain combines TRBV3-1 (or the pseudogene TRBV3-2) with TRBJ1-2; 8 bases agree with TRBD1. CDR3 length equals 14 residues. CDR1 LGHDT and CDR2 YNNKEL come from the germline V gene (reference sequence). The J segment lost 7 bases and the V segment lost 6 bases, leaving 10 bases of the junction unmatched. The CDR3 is CASSSTDRGPGYTF. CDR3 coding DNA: TGTGCCAGCAGTTCTACCGACAGGGGTCCTGGCTACACCTTC.

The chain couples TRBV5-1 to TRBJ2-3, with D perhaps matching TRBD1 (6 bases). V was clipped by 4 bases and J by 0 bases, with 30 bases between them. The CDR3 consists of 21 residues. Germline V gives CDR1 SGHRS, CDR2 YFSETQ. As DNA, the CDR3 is TGCGCCAGCAGCAACACACTCACCGGGACACAGTCTGGGGGAAGCACAGATACGCAGTATTTT. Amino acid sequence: CASSNTLTGTQSGGSTDTQYF.

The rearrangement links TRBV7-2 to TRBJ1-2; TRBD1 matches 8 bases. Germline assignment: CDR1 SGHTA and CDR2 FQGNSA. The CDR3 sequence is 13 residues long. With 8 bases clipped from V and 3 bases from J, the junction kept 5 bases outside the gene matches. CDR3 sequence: CASVDRGDYGYTF. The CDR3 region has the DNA TGTGCCAGCGTAGACAGGGGTGACTATGGCTACACCTTC.

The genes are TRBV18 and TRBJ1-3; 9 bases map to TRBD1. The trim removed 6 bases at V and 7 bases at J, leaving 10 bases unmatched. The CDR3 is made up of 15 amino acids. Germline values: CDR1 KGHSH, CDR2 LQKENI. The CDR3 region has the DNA TGTGCCAGCTCCGGGGGGACAGGGCGAGACAACACCATATATTTT. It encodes CASSGGTGRDNTIYF.

CDR3 sequence: CASSQDSLGARSNQPQHF. CDR3 nucleotide sequence: TGTGCCAGCAGCCAAGATTCTTTGGGGGCGCGGAGTAATCAGCCCCAGCATTTT. The chain links TRBV3-1 (or the pseudogene TRBV3-2) to TRBJ1-5; D possibly corresponds to TRBD1 (6 bases). Germline V lookup: CDR1 LGHDT, CDR2 YNNKEL (reference sequence). Trimming took 0 bases from V and 4 from J, leaving 19 bases between them. There are 18 residues in the CDR3.

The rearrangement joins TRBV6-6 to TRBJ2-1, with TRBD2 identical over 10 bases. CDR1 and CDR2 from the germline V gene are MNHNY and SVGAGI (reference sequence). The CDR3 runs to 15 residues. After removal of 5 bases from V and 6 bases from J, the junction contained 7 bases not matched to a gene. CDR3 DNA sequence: TGTGCCAGCAGTCCGAGCGGGAGGGCGAGCAATGAGCAGTTCTTC. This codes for CASSPSGRASNEQFF.

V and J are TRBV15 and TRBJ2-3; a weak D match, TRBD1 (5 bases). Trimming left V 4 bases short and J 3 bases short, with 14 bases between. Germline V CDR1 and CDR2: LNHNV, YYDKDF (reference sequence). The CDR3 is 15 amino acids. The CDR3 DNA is TGTGCCACCAGCAAAGGAGTGGGGCCGACAGATACGCAGTATTTT. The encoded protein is CATSKGVGPTDTQYF.

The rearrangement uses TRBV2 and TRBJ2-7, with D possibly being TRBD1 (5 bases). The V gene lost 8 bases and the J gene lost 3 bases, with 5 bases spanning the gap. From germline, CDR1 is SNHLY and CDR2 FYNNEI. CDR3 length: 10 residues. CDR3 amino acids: CASGHYEQYF. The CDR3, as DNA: TGTGCCAGCGGACACTACGAGCAGTACTTC.

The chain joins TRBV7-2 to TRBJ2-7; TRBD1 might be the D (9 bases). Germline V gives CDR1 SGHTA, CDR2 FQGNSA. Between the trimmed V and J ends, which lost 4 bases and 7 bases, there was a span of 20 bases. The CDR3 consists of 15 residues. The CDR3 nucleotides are TGTGCCAGCAGCTCGGGGGGGACAGGGAGTGGGGAGCAGTACTTC. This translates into CASSSGGTGSGEQYF.

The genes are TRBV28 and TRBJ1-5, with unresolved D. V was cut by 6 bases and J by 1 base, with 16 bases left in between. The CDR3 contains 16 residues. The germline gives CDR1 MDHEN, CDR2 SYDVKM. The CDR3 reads CASSRTEDKSNQPQHF. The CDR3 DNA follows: TGTGCCAGCAGCCGGACTGAAGATAAAAGCAATCAGCCCCAGCATTTT.

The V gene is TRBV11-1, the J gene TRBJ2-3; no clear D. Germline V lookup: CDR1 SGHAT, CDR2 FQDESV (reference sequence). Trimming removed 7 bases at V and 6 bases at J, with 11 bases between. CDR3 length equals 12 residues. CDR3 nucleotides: TGTGCCAGCACCCTGGGCTCCGATACGCAGTATTTT. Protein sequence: CASTLGSDTQYF.

CDR3 in DNA: TGTGCCAGCAGCTCAATAGCGGGAGGGTCATTGTATGAGCAGTTCTTC. This gives the protein CASSSIAGGSLYEQFF. The V gene is TRBV7-3, the J gene TRBJ2-1, with 11 bases lining up with TRBD2. V shed 4 bases and J 8 bases; nucleotides not matched to a gene: 10. Germline lookup yields CDR1 SGHTA and CDR2 FQGTGA. The CDR3 spans 16 residues.